These 17 T cell receptor beta chains were sequenced from one sample in a study of Ad26.COV2.S vaccination and SARS-CoV-2 variants. Only in-frame clones appear in the TCRdb table, and some are missing; sequencing was by immunoSEQ multiplex PCR. Of around 320,000 clones in the sample, around 84% were seen once. Treatment reported: 15 to 20 received Ad26.COV2.S at low or high dose, single or two shots; five or six received placebo; per-sample allocation not given. Material that was analyzed had been drawn on day 63 after the first vaccine or placebo injection. Here the sequenced sample was peripheral blood, taken in a trial of Ad26.COV2.S vaccine versus placebo. The receptor set was obtained from a person between 18 and 60 years old who received the Ad26.COV2.S COVID-19 vaccine or a placebo.

The rearrangement links TRBV7-2 to TRBJ2-3; tentative D call: TRBD1 (5 bases). Germline V gene sequence: CDR1 SGHTA, CDR2 FQGNSA. Trimming took off 1 base at V and 3 bases at J, with 11 bases between the two ends. The length of the CDR3 is 15 residues. The DNA for the CDR3 is TGTGCCAGCAGCTTAGGTGCAGGGCAGACAGATACGCAGTATTTT. It codes for CASSLGAGQTDTQYF.

The rearrangement uses TRBV7-2 and TRBJ1-1; D perhaps matches TRBD1 (6 bases). The CDR3 spans 15 residues. Deletions cut 1 base from V and 5 bases from J, with 14 bases between. The germline gives CDR1 SGHTA, CDR2 FQGNSA. The CDR3 region is CASSLDRTRGTEAFF. The CDR3 nucleotides read TGTGCCAGCAGCTTAGACCGTACAAGGGGGACTGAAGCTTTCTTT.

This clone was seen once. J is TRBJ1-1 and V is TRBV7-2, with a weak D call TRBD1 (5 bases). The V and J ends lost 0 bases and 0 bases respectively, with 8 bases between them. This CDR3 spans 15 amino acids. The germline CDR1 and CDR2 sequences are SGHTA and FQGNSA. CDR3 coding DNA: TGTGCCAGCAGCTTAGCGTCAGGGTTGAACACTGAAGCTTTCTTT. Its protein product is CASSLASGLNTEAFF.

V and J are TRBV5-1 and TRBJ1-5; 7 nucleotides agree with TRBD1. The germline CDR1 and CDR2 sequences are SGHRS and YFSETQ. The length of the CDR3 is 14 residues. J gave up 5 bases and V 0 bases, and 2 bases lay outside the gene matches. The DNA for the CDR3 is TGCGCCAGCAGCTTGGACAGGGGCGATCAGCCCCAGCATTTT. This codes for CASSLDRGDQPQHF.

The chain combines TRBV18 with TRBJ1-2, with 11 bases fitting TRBD1. CDR1 and CDR2 from the germline V gene are KGHSH and LQKENI. This CDR3 has 15 amino acids. The ends lost 5 bases at V and 2 bases at J; junction bases unmatched: 4. Here the CDR3 reads CASSWGQGDNYGYTF. CDR3 DNA: TGTGCCAGCTCATGGGGACAGGGGGACAACTATGGCTACACCTTC.

V and J are TRBV6-5 and TRBJ1-1, with D uncertain. Germline CDR1 MNHEY, CDR2 SVGAGI. The CDR3 sequence is 13 residues long. Trimming left V 7 bases short and J 1 base short, with 10 bases between. The CDR3 nucleotides are TGTGCCAGCATCCTGATCCAGAACACTGAAGCTTTCTTT. Amino acids: CASILIQNTEAFF.

The chain uses TRBV5-1 and TRBJ1-1; D perhaps matches TRBD1 (5 bases). The V gene lost 0 bases and the J gene lost 6 bases, with 12 bases spanning the gap. Germline CDR1 is SGHRS and CDR2 is YFSETQ. The CDR3 runs 14 residues. The CDR3 DNA is TGCGCCAGCAGCTTGGGACAGCGTAGTTCTGAAGCTTTCTTT. Its protein product is CASSLGQRSSEAFF.

This clone appeared a single time. The sample has other DNA sequences that encode this CDR3 too. This rearrangement joins TRBV19 to TRBJ2-3; 7 bases line up with TRBD1. V trimming: 2 bases; J trimming: 1 base; junction bases outside the gene matches: 6. Per the germline V gene, CDR1 is LNHDA and CDR2 is SQIVND (reference sequence). This CDR3 is built from 16 residues. As DNA, the CDR3 is TGTGCCAGTAGTATACTAGGTACAGGGGGCACAGATACGCAGTATTTT. Translation: CASSILGTGGTDTQYF. The full variable domain, with the rest looked up from reference TRBV19 and TRBJ2-3, is DGGITQSPKYLFRKEGQNVTLSCEQNLNHDAMYWYRQDPGQGLRLIYYSQIVNDFQKGDIAEGYSVSREKKESFPLTVTSAQKNPTAFYLCASSILGTGGTDTQYFGPGTRLTVL.

The chain employs TRBV12-5 and TRBJ1-5; 7 bases map to TRBD1. Germline loops: CDR1 LGHNT, CDR2 FRNRAP. The CDR3 consists of 15 residues. V lost 4 bases, J lost 4 bases, and 7 bases stayed unmatched. Written as DNA, the CDR3 is TGTGCTAGTGGTTCTGGAGGGGGCGATAATCAGCCCCAGCATTTT. Amino acids: CASGSGGGDNQPQHF.

This clone was observed once. The chain uses TRBV6-2 or TRBV6-3 and TRBJ2-7; D may be TRBD1 (6 bases). V was pared by 4 bases and J by 5 bases, with 9 bases between. The CDR3 totals 12 residues. Germline values: CDR1 MNHEY, CDR2 SVGEGT. The CDR3 loop is CASSSQGNEQYF. The CDR3 DNA reads TGTGCCAGCAGTTCCCAGGGGAACGAGCAGTACTTC.

This chain joins TRBV4-2 and TRBJ2-2; 11 bases map to TRBD1. CDR3 size: 17 residues. Germline V gives CDR1 LGHNA, CDR2 YNFKEQ. The junction had 6 bases not matched to a gene; V was cut back by 1 base and J by 5 bases. The CDR3 region is CASSQAFGQGATGELFF. The DNA of the CDR3 is TGTGCCAGCAGCCAAGCGTTCGGACAGGGGGCGACCGGGGAGCTGTTTTTT.

This clone was counted once. The V gene is TRBV12-3 or TRBV12-4, the J gene TRBJ1-1, with TRBD1 as a possible D gene (6 bases). V gave up 5 bases and J gave up 8 bases, with 9 bases separating them. The CDR3 is 11 amino acids. CDR3 nucleotide sequence: TGTGCCAGCAGTAAGGGGACAGAAGCTTTCTTT. This encodes CASSKGTEAFF.

The chain couples TRBV6-2 or TRBV6-3 to TRBJ2-6, with D unclear. Germline CDR1 reads MNHEY; CDR2 reads SVGEGT. This CDR3 is 18 amino acids long. Between the trimmed V and J ends, which lost 5 bases and 0 bases, there was a span of 17 bases. In DNA, the CDR3 is TGTGCCAGCAGTCCCCTGGACCGCCAAGACTCTGGGGCCAACGTCCTGACTTTC. This encodes CASSPLDRQDSGANVLTF.

V gene TRBV18 combines with J gene TRBJ1-1, with D unresolved. CDR1 and CDR2 from the germline V gene are KGHSH and LQKENI. The ends were cut back, 1 base at V and 2 bases at J, with 5 bases in the middle. There are 13 residues in the CDR3. The CDR3 DNA is TGTGCCAGCTCACCACGGTTTAACACTGAAGCTTTCTTT. Translation gives CASSPRFNTEAFF.

The rearrangement links TRBV19 to TRBJ2-3; D tentatively reads TRBD1 or TRBD2 (5 bases each). The CDR3 extends over 14 amino acids. Looked up from germline, CDR1 is LNHDA and CDR2 is SQIVND (reference sequence). Trimming pared 4 bases from V and 9 bases from J, leaving 17 bases between. CDR3 in DNA: TGTGCCAGTAGTAGGGACCGTGGCACTCAGACGCAGTATTTT. As protein: CASSRDRGTQTQYF.

The chain links TRBV9 to TRBJ2-3; tentative D call: TRBD1 (5 bases). Germline CDR1 SGDLS, CDR2 YYNGEE. The CDR3 is made up of 15 amino acids. Trimming left V 4 bases short and J 2 bases short, with 14 bases between. The CDR3 loop is CASSLRGRATDTQYF. The CDR3 DNA reads TGTGCCAGCAGCCTTCGCGGCAGGGCCACAGATACGCAGTATTTT.

In DNA, the CDR3 is TGTGCCTGGAGTGCGCATGGTTTCAGCTTCGAGCAGTACTTC. Protein: CAWSAHGFSFEQYF. J is TRBJ2-7 and V is TRBV30; D is uncertain. The CDR3 spans 14 residues. From germline, CDR1 is GTSNPN and CDR2 SVGIG (reference sequence). V shed 1 base and J shed 6 bases, with 16 bases lying between them.